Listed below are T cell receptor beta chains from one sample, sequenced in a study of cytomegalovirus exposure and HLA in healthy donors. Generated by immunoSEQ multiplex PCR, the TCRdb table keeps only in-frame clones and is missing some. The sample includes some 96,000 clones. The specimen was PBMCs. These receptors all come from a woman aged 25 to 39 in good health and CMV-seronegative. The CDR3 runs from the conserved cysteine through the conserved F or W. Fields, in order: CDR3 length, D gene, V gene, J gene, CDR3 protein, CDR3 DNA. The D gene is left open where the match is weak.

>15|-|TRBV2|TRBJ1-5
CASSRTQYSNQPQHF
TGTGCCAGCAGTAGGACACAATATAGCAATCAGCCCCAGCATTTT
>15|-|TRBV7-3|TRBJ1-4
CASSLEGATNEKLFF
TGTGCCAGCAGCTTAGAAGGGGCAACTAATGAAAAACTGTTTTTT
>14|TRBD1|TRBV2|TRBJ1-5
CASSLDRGNQPQHF
TGTGCCAGCAGCCTAGACAGGGGGAATCAGCCCCAGCATTTT
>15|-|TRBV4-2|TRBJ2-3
CASSQDYISTDTQYF
TGTGCCAGCAGCCAGGACTACATAAGCACAGATACGCAGTATTTT
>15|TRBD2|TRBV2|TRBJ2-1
CASNETSGGYNEQFF
TGTGCCAGCAATGAGACTAGCGGGGGGTACAATGAGCAGTTCTTC
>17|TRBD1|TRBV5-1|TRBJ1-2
CASTSYGDRGRAYGYTF
TGCGCCAGCACCTCCTACGGGGACAGGGGGCGAGCCTATGGCTACACCTTC
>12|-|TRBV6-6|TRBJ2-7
CASSYSGDEQYF
TGTGCCAGCAGTTACTCAGGGGACGAGCAGTACTTC
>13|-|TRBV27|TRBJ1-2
CASGLGGGYGYTF
TGTGCCAGCGGCCTAGGGGGAGGGTATGGCTACACCTTC
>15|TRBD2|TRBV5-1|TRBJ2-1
CASSTGLAGYNEQFF
TGCGCCAGCAGTACGGGACTAGCGGGCTACAATGAGCAGTTCTTC
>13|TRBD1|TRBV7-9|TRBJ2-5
CASSFGGQGTQYF
TGTGCCAGCAGCTTTGGTGGACAGGGGACCCAGTACTTC
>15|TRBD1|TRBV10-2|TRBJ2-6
CAGGQGVSGANVLTF
TGCGCCGGGGGACAGGGAGTCTCTGGGGCCAACGTCCTGACTTTC